Listed here are 20 T cell receptor beta chains from one sample, sequenced in a study of T-cell reconstitution after alpha-beta-depleted transplantation in children. Researchers prepared the TCRbeta library using unique molecular identifiers, the study reports. TCRdb called the PCR reads again in MiXCR, with one record for every CDR3 protein. The sample includes fewer than 700,000 distinct CDR3 sequences, around 13% of them seen just once. Material: PBMCs, mostly from graft donor cells, obtained 360 days after TCRalphabeta/CD19-depleted stem cell transplant. The receptor source for this set is a male patient aged 10-17 years who had a stem cell transplant for acute myeloid leukemia, so the T cells may come from the graft donor.

The chain's CDR3 is CASSLAPGQRGVEQYF. The CDR3 nucleotides read TGTGCCAGCAGCTTAGCCCCGGGACAGAGGGGGGTCGAGCAGTACTTC. The chain has TRBV7-9 and TRBJ2-7; tentative D call: TRBD1 (7 bases). The V end was cut by 0 bases, the J end by 6 bases, with 18 bases between. The CDR3 is 16 residues long. Per the germline V gene, CDR1 is SEHNR and CDR2 is FQNEAQ (reference sequence).

There are a few counts of this clonotype. The chain is built from TRBV27 and TRBJ2-1; D is perhaps TRBD2 (5 bases). In germline, CDR1 is MNHEY, CDR2 SMNVEV (reference sequence). CDR3 length: 15 residues. The V end lost 3 bases, the J end lost 4 bases, and 13 bases lay between the germline ends. CDR3 residues: CASSLAAVVYNEQFF. CDR3 nucleotides: TGTGCCAGCAGTTTGGCAGCGGTAGTTTACAATGAGCAGTTCTTC.

The V gene is TRBV7-2, the J gene TRBJ2-6; TRBD2 is a possible D gene (6 bases). Germline CDR1 SGHTA, CDR2 FQGNSA. This CDR3 contains 18 residues. V was shortened by 0 bases and J by 3 bases, with 15 bases between the two germline ends. As DNA, the CDR3 is TGTGCCAGCAGCTTAGCGGGAAAGGGACTTAGTGGGGCCAACGTCCTGACTTTC. Amino acid sequence: CASSLAGKGLSGANVLTF.

This clonotype has just a few counts. The rearrangement uses TRBV3-1 and TRBJ1-1; D ambiguous. This CDR3 contains 14 residues. V shed 2 bases and J shed 1 base, with 8 bases lying between them. CDR1 LGHDT and CDR2 YNNKEL come from the germline V gene (reference sequence). The CDR3 loop is CASSQWRGNTEAFF. The CDR3 bases are TGTGCCAGCAGCCAATGGCGAGGGAACACTGAAGCTTTCTTT.

The chain combines TRBV15 with TRBJ2-7; 7 bases line up with TRBD1. Trimming took 4 bases from V and 6 from J; bases not matched to a gene: 9. Germline lookup yields CDR1 LNHNV and CDR2 YYDKDF (reference sequence). CDR3 length: 14 amino acids. DNA of the CDR3: TGTGCCACCAGCAACCCGACAGGGCTGGGCGAGCAGTACTTC. Encoded protein: CATSNPTGLGEQYF.

This chain links TRBV5-1 with TRBJ2-7; 7 positions match TRBD1. The V segment lost 0 bases and the J segment 6 bases; nucleotides outside the gene matches: 9. Germline values: CDR1 SGHRS, CDR2 YFSETQ. CDR3 length: 15 residues. CDR3 sequence (DNA): TGCGCCAGCAGCTTGGGGGACAGTGACGTTGGCGAGCAGTACTTC. Protein product: CASSLGDSDVGEQYF.

The chain has TRBV5-4 and TRBJ1-1; D is uncertain. Germline values: CDR1 SGHNT, CDR2 YYREEE (reference sequence). The CDR3 spans 14 residues. Between the trimmed V and J ends, which lost 5 bases and 6 bases, there was a span of 17 bases. CDR3 sequence reads: CASSRLPLSSEAFF. The CDR3, as DNA: TGTGCCAGCAGTCGTCTTCCCCTTTCTTCTGAAGCTTTCTTT.

This clonotype appeared many times. The rearrangement links TRBV4-3 to TRBJ2-3; D is perhaps TRBD1 or TRBD2 (5 bases each). Germline CDR1 LGHNA, CDR2 YSLEER. The CDR3 sequence is 15 residues long. V was cut by 4 bases and J by 2 bases, with 13 bases left in between. The CDR3 DNA reads as TGCGCCAGCAGCCCTGCAAGGGGAGTCACAGATACGCAGTATTTT. This encodes CASSPARGVTDTQYF.

This clonotype was detected only a few times. The genes are TRBV10-3 and TRBJ1-6, with D perhaps matching TRBD1 (5 bases). CDR1 ENHRY and CDR2 SYGVKD come from the germline V gene. The CDR3 spans 17 residues. Trimming removed 0 bases from V and 6 bases from J, with 15 bases in between. The CDR3 DNA follows: TGTGCCATCAGTGAGTCGGTTTCGACAGTTTTTAATTCACCCCTCCACTTT. As protein: CAISESVSTVFNSPLHF.

This clonotype has only a few counts. The chain links TRBV7-2 to TRBJ2-1; 11 nucleotides line up with TRBD2. V trimming: 2 bases; J trimming: 5 bases; junction bases outside the gene matches: 5. This CDR3 region has 16 residues. Germline CDR1 is SGHTA and CDR2 is FQGNSA. DNA of the CDR3: TGTGCCAGCAGCTTATATCTGGGACTAGCGGACAATGAGCAGTTCTTC. Residues: CASSLYLGLADNEQFF.

This clonotype appeared many times. This rearrangement joins TRBV20-1 to TRBJ2-2; D call uncertain. CDR1 and CDR2 (germline): DFQATT, SNEGSKA (reference sequence). The CDR3 length is 17 residues. Trimming cost V 1 base and J 5 bases, with 20 bases left between them. CDR3 sequence reads: CSARAILGPQTTGELFF. The CDR3, as DNA: TGCAGTGCTAGAGCCATTCTAGGGCCTCAAACTACCGGGGAGCTGTTTTTT.

This rearrangement joins TRBV18 to TRBJ2-3, with 13 bases fitting TRBD2. CDR3 length equals 17 residues. V dropped 2 bases and J dropped 4; count of bases not matched to a gene: 6. CDR1 is KGHSH, CDR2 LQKENI, per germline. CDR3 nucleotides: TGTGCCAGCTCACCAGGACTAGCGGGAGTATCCCCAGATACGCAGTATTTT. Amino acids: CASSPGLAGVSPDTQYF.

V gene TRBV28 combines with J gene TRBJ2-5; D gene unclear. Trimming removed 5 bases at V and 5 bases at J, with 15 bases between. CDR3 length: 14 amino acids. The germline gives CDR1 MDHEN, CDR2 SYDVKM. CDR3 sequence: CASSGLLYKETQYF. The DNA for the CDR3 is TGTGCCAGCAGTGGGCTACTCTACAAGGAGACCCAGTACTTC.

The chain couples TRBV20-1 to TRBJ2-4, with no clear D. This CDR3 has 13 amino acids. V was pared by 5 bases and J by 9 bases, with 17 bases between. CDR1 is DFQATT and CDR2 is SNEGSKA in the germline V gene (reference sequence). CDR3 residues: CSASSFGSGIQYF. The CDR3 DNA reads TGCAGTGCTTCGTCGTTTGGTTCGGGCATTCAGTACTTC.

The chain carries TRBV9 and TRBJ2-5, with D perhaps matching TRBD1 (6 bases). Germline V CDR1 and CDR2: SGDLS, YYNGEE. Trimming removed 4 bases at V and 2 bases at J, with 12 bases between. This CDR3 spans 14 amino acids. The CDR3 loop is CASSQGGVQETQYF. CDR3 nucleotide sequence: TGTGCCAGCAGCCAAGGGGGAGTTCAAGAGACCCAGTACTTC.

V and J are TRBV30 and TRBJ2-7; TRBD1 matches 9 bases. This CDR3 has 14 amino acids. The J segment lost 3 bases and the V segment lost 2 bases, leaving 5 bases of the junction unmatched. Per the germline V gene, CDR1 is GTSNPN and CDR2 is SVGIG (reference sequence). CDR3 region: CAWSTTGGDYEQYF. The CDR3 coding sequence is TGTGCCTGGAGTACAACAGGGGGCGACTACGAGCAGTACTTC.

This clonotype was recorded at least ten times. This chain connects TRBV29-1 to TRBJ2-7; D may be TRBD2 (7 bases). Between the trimmed V and J ends, which lost 4 bases and 6 bases, there was a span of 19 bases. Per the germline V gene, CDR1 is SQVTM and CDR2 is ANQGSEA. The CDR3 runs 14 residues. CDR3 coding DNA: TGCAGCGTTGGCGGGACAACCACTAGCGCCGAGCAGTACTTC. It is translated as CSVGGTTTSAEQYF.

This clonotype has at least ten counts. J is TRBJ2-1 and V is TRBV7-9; 9 nucleotides match TRBD2. V dropped 5 bases and J dropped 3; count of bases not matched to a gene: 5. This CDR3 region has 15 residues. Germline CDR1 SEHNR, CDR2 FQNEAQ (reference sequence). CDR3 amino acids: CASSQGLALYNEQFF. As DNA, the CDR3 is TGTGCCAGCAGCCAGGGACTAGCTCTCTACAATGAGCAGTTCTTC.

This clonotype was detected only a few times. The chain links TRBV5-1 to TRBJ2-1; TRBD2 matches at 9 bases. This CDR3 region has 17 residues. Trimming cost V 4 bases and J 0 bases; bases outside gene matches: 8. Germline V gene data show CDR1 as SGHRS and CDR2 as YFSETQ. CDR3 protein: CASSGLAPESSYNEQFF. The CDR3 nucleotides read TGCGCCAGCAGCGGACTAGCGCCTGAATCCTCCTACAATGAGCAGTTCTTC.

This chain joins TRBV7-8 and TRBJ2-2; possibly TRBD2 for D (6 bases). Germline loops: CDR1 SGHVS, CDR2 FQNEAQ. Trimming took 5 bases from V and 9 from J, leaving 13 bases between them. The CDR3 spans 13 residues. The CDR3 region has the DNA TGTGCCAGCAGCCGGGCGGGGATCAGGGAGCTGTTTTTT. This sequence encodes CASSRAGIRELFF. Drawing the rest from reference TRBV7-8 and TRBJ2-2, the complete variable domain is GAGVSQSPRYKVAKRGQDVALRCDPISGHVSLFWYQQALGQGPEFLTYFQNEAQLDKSGLPSDRFFAERPEGSVSTLKIQRTQQEDSAVYLCASSRAGIRELFFGEGSRLTVL.